This note documents a single T cell receptor (beta chain) sequence. What it binds is not known. The CDR3 sequence is 10 residues long. Germline lookup yields CDR1 MGHDK and CDR2 SYGVNS. Trimming pared 8 bases from V and 1 base from J, leaving 2 bases between. This table comes from immunoSEQ multiplex PCR, and its TCRdb copy is limited to in-frame clones, with some not included. Here the sample spans around 1.5 million clones, 98% being singletons. The data originate from a study of shared clonotypes between healthy human individuals. Whole-study context: A few men and a couple of women, aged 18 to 49, were donors.

The donors were all Caucasian adults (living in Nashville, Tennessee). Study conclusions and caveats: Non-shared clonotypes had lower generation probabilities than those shared by all four donors.

The TCR originated in a man aged 25 to 45 in good health. The source material was naive CD4+ T cells sorted from blood. As for subset: CD45RA+ positively selected. V usage is TRBV25-1 and J usage is TRBJ2-5; D is uncertain. CDR3 amino acids: CASPQETQYF. The DNA of the CDR3 is TGTGCCAGCCCCCAAGAGACCCAGTACTTC.